The source of this T cell receptor (beta chain) is a study of metastatic and nonmetastatic thyroid tumors. Study-wide context: Peripheral blood and tumor or nodule samples from malignant and benign thyroid patients were compared.

Study-level results: TCR beta diversity was reportedly significantly higher in malignant thyroid tumors than benign nodules, in blood and tumor.

This clone occurred many times. The antigen remains undetermined. Under the authors' procedure: It was from CDR3 differences across clinicopathological groups that a distant-metastasis classifier for papillary thyroid cancer was built. Through MiXCR, TCRdb re-clonotyped the PCR reads. The V and J calls and clone size come from TCRdb's table, not from the authors' own analysis. The sample yields just under 60,000 clones, 15% to 20% seen once. The ends lost 5 bases at V and 10 bases at J; junction bases unmatched: 12. The CDR3 runs 14 residues. Germline assignment: CDR1 DFQATT and CDR2 SNEGSKA (reference sequence). Thyroid surgery was performed in patients who had received no treatment beforehand.

Material: blood. This sequence was found in a male donor with papillary thyroid cancer or a benign thyroid nodule (not recorded which). Some clones in this sample may be carry-over from other donors' samples. The V gene is TRBV20-1, the J gene TRBJ2-1; 9 bases map to TRBD2. CDR3 in amino acids: CSAPPIAGVYEQFF. The DNA for the CDR3 is TGCAGTGCTCCCCCAATAGCGGGAGTTTACGAGCAGTTCTTC.